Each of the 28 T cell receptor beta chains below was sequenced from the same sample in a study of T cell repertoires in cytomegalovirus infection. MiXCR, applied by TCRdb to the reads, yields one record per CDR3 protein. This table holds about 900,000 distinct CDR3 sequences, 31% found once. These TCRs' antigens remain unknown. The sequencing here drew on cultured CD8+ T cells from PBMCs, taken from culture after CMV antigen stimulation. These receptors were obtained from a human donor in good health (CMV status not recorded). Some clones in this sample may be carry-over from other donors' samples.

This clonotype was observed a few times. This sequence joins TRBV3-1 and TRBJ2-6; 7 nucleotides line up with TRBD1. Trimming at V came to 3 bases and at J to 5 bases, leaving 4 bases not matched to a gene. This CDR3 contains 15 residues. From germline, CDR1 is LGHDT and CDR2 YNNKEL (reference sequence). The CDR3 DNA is TGTGCCAGCAGCCAGGGACAGTATAGGGCCAACGTCCTGACTTTC. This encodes CASSQGQYRANVLTF. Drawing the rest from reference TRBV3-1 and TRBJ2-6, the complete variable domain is DTAVSQTPKYLVTQMGNDKSIKCEQNLGHDTMYWYKQDSKKFLKIMFSYNNKELIINETVPNRFSPKSPDKAHLNLHINSLELGDSAVYFCASSQGQYRANVLTFGAGSRLTVL.

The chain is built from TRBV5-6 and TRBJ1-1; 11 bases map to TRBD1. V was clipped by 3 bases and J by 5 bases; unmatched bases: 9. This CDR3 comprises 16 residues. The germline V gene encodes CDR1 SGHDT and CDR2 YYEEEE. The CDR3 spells CASSYGQGAPRTEAFF. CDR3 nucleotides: TGTGCCAGCAGCTACGGACAGGGGGCACCGAGAACTGAAGCTTTCTTT. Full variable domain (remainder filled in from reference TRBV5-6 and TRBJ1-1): DAGVTQSPTHLIKTRGQQVTLRCSPKSGHDTVSWYQQALGQGPQFIFQYYEEEERQRGNFPDRFSGHQFPNYSSELNVNALLLGDSALYLCASSYGQGAPRTEAFFGQGTRLTVV.

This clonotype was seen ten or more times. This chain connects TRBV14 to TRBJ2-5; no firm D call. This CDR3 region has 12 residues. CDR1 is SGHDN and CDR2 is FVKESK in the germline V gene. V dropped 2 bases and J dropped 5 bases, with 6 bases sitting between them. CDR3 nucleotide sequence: TGTGCCAGCAGCCAAAGCTGGGAGACCCAGTACTTC. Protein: CASSQSWETQYF.

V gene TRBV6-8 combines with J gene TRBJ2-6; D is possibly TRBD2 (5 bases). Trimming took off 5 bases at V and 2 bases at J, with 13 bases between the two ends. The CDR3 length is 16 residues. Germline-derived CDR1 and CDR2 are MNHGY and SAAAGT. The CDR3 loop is CASSRPWGAGANVLTF. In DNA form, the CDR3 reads TGTGCCAGCAGTAGACCTTGGGGAGCTGGGGCCAACGTCCTGACTTTC.

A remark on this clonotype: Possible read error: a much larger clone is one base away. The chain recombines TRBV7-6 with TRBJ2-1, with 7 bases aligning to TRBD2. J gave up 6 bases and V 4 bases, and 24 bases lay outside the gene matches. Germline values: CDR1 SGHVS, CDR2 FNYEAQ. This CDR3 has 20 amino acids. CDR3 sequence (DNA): TGTGCCAGCAGCTCGACGGGTGGGTTCTTGGAGCGGGGAAATGGCAATGAGCAGTTCTTC. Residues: CASSSTGGFLERGNGNEQFF.

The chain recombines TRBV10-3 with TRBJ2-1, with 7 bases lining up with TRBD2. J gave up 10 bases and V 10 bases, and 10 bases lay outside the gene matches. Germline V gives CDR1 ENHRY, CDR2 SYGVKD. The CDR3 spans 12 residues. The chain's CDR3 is CATYPDGGEQFF. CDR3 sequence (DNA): TGTGCCACCTACCCAGACGGGGGGGAGCAGTTCTTC.

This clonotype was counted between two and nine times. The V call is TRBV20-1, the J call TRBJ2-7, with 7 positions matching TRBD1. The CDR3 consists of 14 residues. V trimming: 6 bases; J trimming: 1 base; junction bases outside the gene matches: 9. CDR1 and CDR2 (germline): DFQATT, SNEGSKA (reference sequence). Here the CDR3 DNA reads TGCAGTGCCACGGGACAGCCCTTATCCTACGAGCAGTACGTC. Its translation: CSATGQPLSYEQYV.

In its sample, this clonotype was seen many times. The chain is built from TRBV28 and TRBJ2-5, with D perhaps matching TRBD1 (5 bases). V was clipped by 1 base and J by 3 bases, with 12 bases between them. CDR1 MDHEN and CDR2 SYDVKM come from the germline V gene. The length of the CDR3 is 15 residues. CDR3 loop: CASSLFGRAEETQYF. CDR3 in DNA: TGTGCCAGCAGTTTATTCGGCAGGGCGGAAGAGACCCAGTACTTC.

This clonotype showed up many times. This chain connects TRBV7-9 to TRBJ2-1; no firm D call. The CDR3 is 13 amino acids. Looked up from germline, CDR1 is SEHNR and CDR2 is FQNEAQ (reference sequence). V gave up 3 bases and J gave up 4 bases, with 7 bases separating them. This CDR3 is CASSFRVYNEQFF. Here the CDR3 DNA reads TGTGCCAGCAGCTTTCGGGTTTACAATGAGCAGTTCTTC.

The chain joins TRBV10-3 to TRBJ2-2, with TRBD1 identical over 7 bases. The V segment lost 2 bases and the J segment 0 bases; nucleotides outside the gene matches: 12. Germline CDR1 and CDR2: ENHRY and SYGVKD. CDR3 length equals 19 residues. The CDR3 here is CAISEPLQQDRANTGELFF. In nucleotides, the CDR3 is TGTGCCATCAGTGAGCCTCTGCAACAAGACAGGGCGAACACCGGGGAGCTGTTTTTT.

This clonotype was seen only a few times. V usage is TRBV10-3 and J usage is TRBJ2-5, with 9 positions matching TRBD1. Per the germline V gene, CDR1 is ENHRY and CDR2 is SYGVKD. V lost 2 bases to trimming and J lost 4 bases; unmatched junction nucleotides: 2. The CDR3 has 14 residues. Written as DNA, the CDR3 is TGTGCCATCAGTGAGGCGACAGGGGGAGAGACCCAGTACTTC. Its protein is CAISEATGGETQYF.

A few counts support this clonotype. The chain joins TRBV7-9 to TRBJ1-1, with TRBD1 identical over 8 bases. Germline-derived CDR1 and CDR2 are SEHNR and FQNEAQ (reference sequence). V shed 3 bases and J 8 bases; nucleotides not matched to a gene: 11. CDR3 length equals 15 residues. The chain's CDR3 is CASSFLQGGRTEAFF. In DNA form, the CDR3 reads TGTGCCAGCAGCTTCCTACAGGGGGGACGAACCGAAGCTTTCTTT.

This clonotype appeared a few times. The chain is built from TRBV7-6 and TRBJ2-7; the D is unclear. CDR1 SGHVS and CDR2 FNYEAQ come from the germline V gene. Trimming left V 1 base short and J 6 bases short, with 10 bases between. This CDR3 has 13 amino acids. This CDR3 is CASSLGVFREQYF. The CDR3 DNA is TGTGCCAGCAGCTTAGGTGTGTTTCGCGAGCAGTACTTC.

The CDR3 DNA follows: TGTGCCAGCAGTTTCATGGGATTTGTAGGAACTGAAGCTTTCTTT. Amino acids: CASSFMGFVGTEAFF. This chain links TRBV27 with TRBJ1-1; no reliable D call. Germline V gene data show CDR1 as MNHEY and CDR2 as SMNVEV (reference sequence). Trimming shortened V by 3 bases and J by 5 bases, and 16 bases separated the two germline ends. This CDR3 has 15 residues.

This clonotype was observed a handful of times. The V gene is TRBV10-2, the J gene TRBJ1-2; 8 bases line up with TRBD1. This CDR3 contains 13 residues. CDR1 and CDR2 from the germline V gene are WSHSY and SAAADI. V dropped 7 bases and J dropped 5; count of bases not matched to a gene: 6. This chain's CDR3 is CASTTGVGYGYTF. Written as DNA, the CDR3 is TGCGCCAGCACGACAGGGGTAGGGTATGGCTACACCTTC.

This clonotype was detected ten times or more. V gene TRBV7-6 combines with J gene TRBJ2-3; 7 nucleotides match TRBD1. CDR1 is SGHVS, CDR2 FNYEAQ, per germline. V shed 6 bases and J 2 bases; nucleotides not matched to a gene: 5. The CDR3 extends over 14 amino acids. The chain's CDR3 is CASSLTGPTDTQYF. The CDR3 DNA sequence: TGTGCCAGCAGTTTGACAGGGCCCACAGATACGCAGTATTTT.

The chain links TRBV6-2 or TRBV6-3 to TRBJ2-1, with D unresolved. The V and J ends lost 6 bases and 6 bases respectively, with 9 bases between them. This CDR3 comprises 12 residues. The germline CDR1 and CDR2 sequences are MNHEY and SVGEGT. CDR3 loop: CASRGLFNEQFF. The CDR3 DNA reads TGTGCCAGCAGAGGCTTGTTCAATGAGCAGTTCTTC.

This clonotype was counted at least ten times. The chain's CDR3 is CASSAGTVGNQPQHF. The CDR3 nucleotides are TGTGCCAGCAGTGCCGGGACAGTTGGCAATCAGCCCCAGCATTTT. V usage is TRBV28 and J usage is TRBJ1-5; TRBD1 agrees at 7 bases. J was trimmed by 2 bases and V by 5 bases; bases with no gene match: 6. Germline lookup yields CDR1 MDHEN and CDR2 SYDVKM. There are 15 residues in the CDR3. Full variable domain (missing parts from reference TRBV28 and TRBJ1-5): DVKVTQSSRYLVKRTGEKVFLECVQDMDHENMFWYRQDPGLGLRLIYFSYDVKMKEKGDIPEGYSVSREKKERFSLILESASTNQTSMYLCASSAGTVGNQPQHFGDGTRLSIL.

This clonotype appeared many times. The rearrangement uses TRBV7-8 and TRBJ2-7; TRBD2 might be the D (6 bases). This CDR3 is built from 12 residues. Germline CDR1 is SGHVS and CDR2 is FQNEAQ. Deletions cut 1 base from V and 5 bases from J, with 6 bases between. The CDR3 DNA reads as TGTGCCAGCAGCTTAGGGGGGGACGAGCAGTACGTC. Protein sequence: CASSLGGDEQYV.

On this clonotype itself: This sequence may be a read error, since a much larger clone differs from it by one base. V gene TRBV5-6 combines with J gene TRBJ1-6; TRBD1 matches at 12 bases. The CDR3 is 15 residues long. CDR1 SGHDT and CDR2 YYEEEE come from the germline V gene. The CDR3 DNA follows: TGTGTCAGCAGCTTGGGGACAGGGGGCGGTTCACCCCTCCACTTT. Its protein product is CVSSLGTGGGSPLHF.

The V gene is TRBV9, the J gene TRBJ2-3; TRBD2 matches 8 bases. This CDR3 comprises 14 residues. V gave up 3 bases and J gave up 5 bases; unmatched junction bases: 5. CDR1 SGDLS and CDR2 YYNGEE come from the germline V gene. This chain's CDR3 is CASSAGGAKDTQYF. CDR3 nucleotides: TGTGCCAGCAGCGCCGGGGGGGCCAAAGATACGCAGTATTTT.

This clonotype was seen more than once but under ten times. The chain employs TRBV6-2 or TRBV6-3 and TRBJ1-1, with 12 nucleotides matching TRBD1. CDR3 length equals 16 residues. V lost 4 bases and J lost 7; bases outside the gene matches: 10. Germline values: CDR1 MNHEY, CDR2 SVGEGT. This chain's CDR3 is CASSWNPGQGALEAFF. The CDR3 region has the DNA TGTGCCAGCAGTTGGAATCCGGGACAGGGGGCCCTTGAAGCTTTCTTT.

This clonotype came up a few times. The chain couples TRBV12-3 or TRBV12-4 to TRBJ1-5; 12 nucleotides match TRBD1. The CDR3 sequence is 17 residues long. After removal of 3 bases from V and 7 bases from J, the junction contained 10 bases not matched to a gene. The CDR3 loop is CASSFIPGQGARQPQHF. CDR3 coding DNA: TGTGCCAGCAGTTTTATCCCGGGACAGGGGGCTCGCCAGCCCCAGCATTTT.

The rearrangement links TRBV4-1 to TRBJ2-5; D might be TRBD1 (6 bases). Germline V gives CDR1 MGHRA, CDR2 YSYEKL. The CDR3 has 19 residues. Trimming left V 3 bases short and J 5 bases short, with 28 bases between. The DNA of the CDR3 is TGCGCCAGCAGCCAGACAGGTGAACACCAAGTAGGGTACGGGGAGACCCAGTACTTC. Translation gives CASSQTGEHQVGYGETQYF.

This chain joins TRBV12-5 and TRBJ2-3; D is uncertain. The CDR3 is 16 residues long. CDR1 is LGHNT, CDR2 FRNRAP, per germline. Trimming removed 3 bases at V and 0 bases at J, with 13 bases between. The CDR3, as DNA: TGTGCTAGTGGTTTTAGTTCGGTTAAAAGCACAGATACGCAGTATTTT. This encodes CASGFSSVKSTDTQYF. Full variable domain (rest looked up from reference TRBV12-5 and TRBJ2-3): DARVTQTPRHKVTEMGQEVTMRCQPILGHNTVFWYRQTMMQGLELLAYFRNRAPLDDSGMPKDRFSAEMPDATLATLKIQPSEPRDSAVYFCASGFSSVKSTDTQYFGPGTRLTVL.

As DNA, the CDR3 is TGCGCCAGCGAGGACCGCCGCGGTGAGCAGTTCTTC. Encoded protein: CASEDRRGEQFF. The chain carries TRBV5-1 and TRBJ2-1; no clear D. Germline V gives CDR1 SGHRS, CDR2 YFSETQ. V was shortened by 7 bases and J by 9 bases, with 14 bases between the two germline ends. The CDR3 sequence is 12 residues long.

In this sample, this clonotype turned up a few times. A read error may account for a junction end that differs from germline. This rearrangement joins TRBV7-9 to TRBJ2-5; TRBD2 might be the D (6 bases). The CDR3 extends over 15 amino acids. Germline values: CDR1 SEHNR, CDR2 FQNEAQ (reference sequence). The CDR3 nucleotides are TGTGCCAGCAGCTTAATTGAACTAGCCCAAAAGACCCAGTACTTC. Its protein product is CASSLIELAQKTQYF.

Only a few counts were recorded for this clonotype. The CDR3 here is CATSRTGDRAFLYGYTF. The DNA for the CDR3 is TGTGCCACCAGCAGGACAGGGGACAGGGCCTTCCTCTATGGCTACACCTTC. This sequence joins TRBV15 and TRBJ1-2; 9 bases map to TRBD1. Losses at the gene ends were 3 bases for V and 4 bases for J; bases not matched to a gene: 12. From germline, CDR1 is LNHNV and CDR2 YYDKDF (reference sequence). CDR3 size: 17 residues.